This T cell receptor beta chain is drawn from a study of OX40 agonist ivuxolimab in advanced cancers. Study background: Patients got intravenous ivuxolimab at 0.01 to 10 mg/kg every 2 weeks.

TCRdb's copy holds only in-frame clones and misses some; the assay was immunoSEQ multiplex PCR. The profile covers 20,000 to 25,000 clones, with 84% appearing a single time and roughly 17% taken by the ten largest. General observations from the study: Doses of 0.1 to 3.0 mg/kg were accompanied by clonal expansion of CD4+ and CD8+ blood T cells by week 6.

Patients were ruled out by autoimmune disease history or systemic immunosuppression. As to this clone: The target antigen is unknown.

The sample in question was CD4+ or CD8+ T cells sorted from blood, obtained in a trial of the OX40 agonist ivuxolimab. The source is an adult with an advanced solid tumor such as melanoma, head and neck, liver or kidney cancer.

The CDR3 DNA sequence: TGTGCCACCAGCGGCACTGGAGCGGGGCTGGGCGATGAGCAGTTCTTC. It yields the protein CATSGTGAGLGDEQFF. The V gene is TRBV15, the J gene TRBJ2-1, with TRBD2 identical over 7 bases. This CDR3 has 16 residues. The V gene end was trimmed by 5 bases and the J gene end by 8 bases; junction bases not matched to a gene: 15. CDR1 LNHNV and CDR2 YYDKDF come from the germline V gene (reference sequence).